The 19 T cell receptor beta chains below were found in one sample sequenced in a study of T-cell reconstitution after alpha-beta-depleted transplantation in children. Unique molecular identifiers tagged the TCRbeta library. From the PCR reads, TCRdb called clonotypes with MiXCR, one entry per CDR3 protein. The sample lists some 250,000 distinct CDR3 sequences, more than 10% seen once, with 2% to 3% in the top ten. This material consisted of PBMCs from the stem cell graft donor, taken from the stem cell graft. The origin of the receptors is a human donor who donated a stem cell graft to a child with acute lymphoblastic leukemia.

On this clonotype: Since a much larger clone is just one base distant, this may be a read error. The rearrangement joins TRBV9 to TRBJ2-3; TRBD2 is a possible D gene (5 bases). Germline V gives CDR1 SGDLS, CDR2 YYNGEE. This CDR3 comprises 14 residues. The ends were cut back, 0 bases at V and 6 bases at J, with 11 bases in the middle. The CDR3 coding sequence is TGTGCCAGCAGCGTAGAAAGTGAGGGCGATACGCAGTATTTT. It translates to CASSVESEGDTQYF.

This clonotype was detected many times. The V and J genes are TRBV11-2 and TRBJ1-1; tentatively, D is TRBD1 (5 bases). CDR3 length equals 18 residues. V lost 7 bases to trimming and J lost 0 bases, with 24 bases between them. Germline V gene sequence: CDR1 SGHAT, CDR2 FQNNGV. CDR3 sequence: CASTDFQSGGTLNTEAFF. The CDR3 DNA sequence: TGTGCCAGCACCGACTTCCAATCGGGAGGGACCCTGAACACTGAAGCTTTCTTT.

CDR3 nucleotide sequence: TGTGCCAGCAGTGAAAGCGGAGGGGCGAGGGAGCAGTACTTC. This sequence encodes CASSESGGAREQYF. J is TRBJ2-7 and V is TRBV25-1, with D possibly being TRBD2 (6 bases). Germline loops: CDR1 MGHDK, CDR2 SYGVNS. The germline V and J ends were trimmed by 2 bases and 7 bases, with 15 bases remaining between them. CDR3 length: 14 residues.

This clonotype has ten or more counts. The V and J genes are TRBV5-6 and TRBJ1-6; 7 bases align to TRBD1. V lost 4 bases, J lost 10 bases, and 8 bases stayed unmatched. The CDR3 runs to 14 residues. The germline gives CDR1 SGHDT, CDR2 YYEEEE. The CDR3 loop is CASSITGVRSPLHF. Written as DNA, the CDR3 is TGTGCCAGCAGCATAACAGGGGTGCGATCACCCCTCCACTTT. The full variable domain, in which reference TRBV5-6 and TRBJ1-6 provide the parts outside the CDR3, is DAGVTQSPTHLIKTRGQQVTLRCSPKSGHDTVSWYQQALGQGPQFIFQYYEEEERQRGNFPDRFSGHQFPNYSSELNVNALLLGDSALYLCASSITGVRSPLHFGNGTRLTVT.

This clonotype was detected ten times or more. The chain is built from TRBV7-9 and TRBJ1-1, with TRBD1 as a possible D gene (6 bases). Germline assignment: CDR1 SEHNR and CDR2 FQNEAQ (reference sequence). Trimming stripped 2 bases from V and 0 bases from J, with 13 bases between. This CDR3 contains 16 residues. The CDR3 sequence: CASSLFRGGVNTEAFF. The CDR3 nucleotides are TGTGCCAGCAGCTTATTTAGGGGGGGAGTGAACACTGAAGCTTTCTTT.

V gene TRBV11-3 combines with J gene TRBJ2-7, with TRBD1 matching 7 bases. Germline V gene data show CDR1 as SGHNT and CDR2 as YENEEA. With 5 bases clipped from V and 7 bases from J, the junction kept 5 bases outside the gene matches. The CDR3 runs 12 residues. CDR3 loop: CASSLQGLEQYF. CDR3 sequence (DNA): TGTGCCAGCAGCCTACAGGGGTTGGAGCAGTACTTC.

This clonotype was seen ten or more times. The chain carries TRBV7-9 and TRBJ1-2; D not certain. Trimming stripped 2 bases from V and 8 bases from J, with 6 bases between. This CDR3 is 11 amino acids long. Per the germline V gene, CDR1 is SEHNR and CDR2 is FQNEAQ (reference sequence). In DNA, the CDR3 is TGTGCCAGCAGCTTATACGGCGGCTACACCTTC. Its protein product is CASSLYGGYTF.

This clonotype has only a few counts. The chain recombines TRBV20-1 with TRBJ2-1; 8 nucleotides line up with TRBD1. The CDR3 consists of 12 residues. The ends lost 3 bases at V and 8 bases at J; junction bases unmatched: 3. Germline assignment: CDR1 DFQATT and CDR2 SNEGSKA (reference sequence). CDR3 region: CSARGQVDEQFF. The CDR3 DNA reads TGCAGTGCTAGGGGACAGGTCGATGAGCAGTTCTTC.

This clonotype was counted at least ten times. The chain employs TRBV4-1 and TRBJ2-6, with D perhaps matching TRBD1 (6 bases). This CDR3 contains 13 residues. Germline V gene data show CDR1 as MGHRA and CDR2 as YSYEKL. V gave up 7 bases and J gave up 3 bases, with 7 bases separating them. The CDR3 is CASKGDGANVLTF. The CDR3 coding sequence is TGCGCCAGCAAGGGGGATGGGGCCAACGTCCTGACTTTC.

This clonotype was observed at least ten times. V is TRBV4-2 and J is TRBJ1-5; D remains ambiguous. Germline V gene sequence: CDR1 LGHNA, CDR2 YNFKEQ. Trimming removed 1 base at V and 4 bases at J, with 11 bases between. The CDR3 totals 15 residues. The CDR3 DNA sequence: TGTGCCAGCAGCCAAGTTTGGCCCATGAATCAGCCCCAGCATTTT. Translation gives CASSQVWPMNQPQHF.

This clonotype was detected many times. The J gene is TRBJ2-5, the V gene TRBV6-5; 7 positions agree with TRBD1. Germline CDR1 and CDR2: MNHEY and SVGAGI. The CDR3 is 15 residues long. The ends lost 1 base at V and 5 bases at J; junction bases unmatched: 7. CDR3 DNA: TGTGCCAGCAGTTACTTAACAGGGGTGGGGGAGACCCAGTACTTC. It specifies CASSYLTGVGETQYF.

About this clonotype itself: This may stem from a read error, because a much larger clone lies one nucleotide away. This rearrangement joins TRBV6-2 or TRBV6-3 to TRBJ2-7; 11 bases map to TRBD2. There are 15 residues in the CDR3. The junction had 10 bases not matched to a gene; V was cut back by 6 bases and J by 6 bases. In germline, CDR1 is MNHEY, CDR2 SVGEGT. The CDR3 sequence is CASSAHGTSGCEQYF. Written as DNA, the CDR3 is TGTGCCAGCAGCGCCCACGGGACTAGCGGCTGCGAGCAGTACTTC.

This chain joins TRBV7-9 and TRBJ2-3, with D perhaps matching TRBD1 (5 bases). Trimming pared 6 bases from V and 6 bases from J, leaving 13 bases between. CDR3 length equals 13 residues. Germline V CDR1 and CDR2: SEHNR, FQNEAQ (reference sequence). The CDR3: CASRPSPGDTQYF. The DNA for the CDR3 is TGTGCCAGCAGACCCTCCCCAGGGGATACGCAGTATTTT.

This clonotype was observed many times. The chain recombines TRBV4-3 with TRBJ1-5; 10 nucleotides match TRBD1. The ends lost 1 base at V and 5 bases at J; junction bases unmatched: 2. The CDR3 runs 15 residues. Looked up from germline, CDR1 is LGHNA and CDR2 is YSLEER. This chain's CDR3 is CASSQGTGGHQPQHF. CDR3 DNA: TGCGCCAGCAGCCAAGGGACAGGGGGTCATCAGCCCCAGCATTTT.

The chain recombines TRBV9 with TRBJ2-1, with unresolved D. This CDR3 is 13 amino acids long. With 2 bases removed from V and 2 bases from J, the gap between germline ends came to 5 bases. Germline V gives CDR1 SGDLS, CDR2 YYNGEE. CDR3 loop: CASSVPPYNEQFF. The CDR3 DNA reads as TGTGCCAGCAGCGTCCCCCCCTACAATGAGCAGTTCTTC.

Only a few counts were recorded for this clonotype. V usage is TRBV4-2 and J usage is TRBJ1-5, with 8 bases lining up with TRBD1. The CDR3 is 16 residues long. CDR1 and CDR2 (germline): LGHNA, YNFKEQ. J gave up 1 base and V 2 bases, and 4 bases lay outside the gene matches. The CDR3 protein is CASSQQGAGSNQPQHF. CDR3 bases: TGTGCCAGCAGCCAACAGGGGGCGGGGAGCAATCAGCCCCAGCATTTT.

This clonotype was seen repeatedly, ten times or more. The chain combines TRBV13 with TRBJ1-2; 8 bases align to TRBD1. CDR1 is PRHDT, CDR2 FYEKMQ, per germline (reference sequence). V was clipped by 3 bases and J by 8 bases; unmatched bases: 5. CDR3 length: 13 amino acids. The CDR3 DNA follows: TGTGCCAGCAGCTTTCAGGGGGCGCGGGGCTACACCTTC. This codes for CASSFQGARGYTF.

This clonotype was seen at least ten times. The rearrangement links TRBV29-1 to TRBJ2-2, with D maybe TRBD1 (5 bases). Germline V gene sequence: CDR1 SQVTM, CDR2 ANQGSEA. There are 17 residues in the CDR3. Trimming stripped 6 bases from V and 1 base from J, with 21 bases between. The DNA of the CDR3 is TGCAGCGTGAAACAGTACAAGACAGACCGGAACACCGGGGAGCTGTTTTTT. Translation: CSVKQYKTDRNTGELFF.

Only a few counts were recorded for this clonotype. V is TRBV3-1 and J is TRBJ2-4, with 11 bases that match TRBD1. The J segment lost 9 bases and the V segment lost 4 bases, leaving 5 bases of the junction unmatched. This CDR3 is 14 amino acids long. Germline-derived CDR1 and CDR2 are LGHDT and YNNKEL (reference sequence). The CDR3 nucleotides are TGTGCCAGCAGCCGAATCGGACAGGGGGCCATTCAGTACTTC. This codes for CASSRIGQGAIQYF.